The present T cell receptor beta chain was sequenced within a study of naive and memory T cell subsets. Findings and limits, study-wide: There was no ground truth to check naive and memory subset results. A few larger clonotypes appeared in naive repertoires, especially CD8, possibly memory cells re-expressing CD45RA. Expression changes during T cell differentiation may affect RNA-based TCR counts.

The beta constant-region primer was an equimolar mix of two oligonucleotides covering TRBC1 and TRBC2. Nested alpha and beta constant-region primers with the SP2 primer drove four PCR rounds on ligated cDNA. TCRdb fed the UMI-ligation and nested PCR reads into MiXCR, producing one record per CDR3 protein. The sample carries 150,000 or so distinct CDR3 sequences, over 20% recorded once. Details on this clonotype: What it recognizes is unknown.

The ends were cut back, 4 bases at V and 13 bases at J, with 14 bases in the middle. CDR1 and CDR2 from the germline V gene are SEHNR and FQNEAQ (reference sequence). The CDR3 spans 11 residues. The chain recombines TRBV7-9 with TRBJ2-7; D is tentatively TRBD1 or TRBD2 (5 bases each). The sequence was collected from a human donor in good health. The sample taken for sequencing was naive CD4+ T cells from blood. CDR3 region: CASSSRDLLYF. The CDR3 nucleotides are TGTGCCAGCAGCTCCCGGGACCTTCTTTACTTC.